These 18 T cell receptor beta chains were all obtained from the same sample, sequenced in a study of shared clonotypes between healthy human individuals. Only CD45RO-negative cells positively selected for CCR7 counted as naive CD8 cells, so terminally differentiated effector memory CD45RA+ cells were excluded. TCRdb keeps only in-frame clones here, not all; method: immunoSEQ multiplex PCR. The sample lists millions of clones; approximately 94% were seen once. The specimen was naive CD8+ T cells sorted from blood. The source is a man aged 18 to 30 in good health.

The chain links TRBV19 to TRBJ2-5; 7 bases line up with TRBD1. CDR3 length: 16 amino acids. The J segment lost 0 bases and the V segment lost 3 bases, leaving 7 bases of the junction unmatched. The V gene's germline CDR1 is LNHDA and CDR2 SQIVND (reference sequence). CDR3 nucleotides: TGTGCCAGTAGTATCTGGACAGGCGAGTACCAAGAGACCCAGTACTTC. It codes for CASSIWTGEYQETQYF.

This clone was seen only once. The chain joins TRBV2 to TRBJ2-3, with D hard to call. Germline CDR1 is SNHLY and CDR2 is FYNNEI. The CDR3 loop spans 15 amino acids. Trimming removed 3 bases at V and 4 bases at J, with 14 bases between. The CDR3 coding sequence is TGTGCCAGCAGTGAGTGGGCAGGTTCGGCAGATACGCAGTATTTT. This translates into CASSEWAGSADTQYF.

The chain recombines TRBV11-2 with TRBJ2-1; D not certain. In germline, CDR1 is SGHAT, CDR2 FQNNGV. Trimming left V 0 bases short and J 3 bases short, with 15 bases between. The CDR3 runs 17 residues. The CDR3 protein is CASSLDLGSTHYNEQFF. As DNA, the CDR3 is TGTGCCAGCAGCTTAGACCTTGGCTCTACACACTACAATGAGCAGTTCTTC.

The V call is TRBV6-5, the J call TRBJ2-5; weak D call: TRBD1 (6 bases). The germline CDR1 and CDR2 sequences are MNHEY and SVGAGI. This CDR3 contains 12 residues. V lost 11 bases and J lost 0, with 10 bases in between. This chain's CDR3 is CASQGNQETQYF. DNA for the CDR3: TGTGCCTCACAGGGAAACCAAGAGACCCAGTACTTC.

The V gene is TRBV2, the J gene TRBJ1-2; D unclear. Germline V gives CDR1 SNHLY, CDR2 FYNNEI. The CDR3 length is 12 residues. V lost 5 bases to trimming and J lost 6 bases, with 10 bases between them. In nucleotides, the CDR3 is TGTGCCAGCAGTAAAGAGGGCAATGGCTACACCTTC. Its translation is CASSKEGNGYTF.

Concerning this clone: The junction shows a germline mismatch at one end, possibly a read error. The chain couples TRBV15 to TRBJ1-4; unclear D gene. From germline, CDR1 is LNHNV and CDR2 YYDKDF (reference sequence). The CDR3 sequence is 14 residues long. For the CDR3, the DNA is TGTGCCACCAGCGTACCGAGCGGTTATGAAGAACTGTTTTTT. Residues: CATSVPSGYEELFF.

The chain joins TRBV7-9 to TRBJ1-2, with D perhaps TRBD1 (6 bases). Trimming cost V 1 base and J 5 bases, with 14 bases left between them. The CDR3 length is 15 residues. The germline V gene encodes CDR1 SEHNR and CDR2 FQNEAQ (reference sequence). The DNA for the CDR3 is TGTGCCAGCAGCTTAGGGGCAGGGGAAGGATATGGCTACACCTTC. This sequence encodes CASSLGAGEGYGYTF.

The chain has TRBV21-1 and TRBJ2-1; the tabulated D call, TRBD2, remains unverified against the DNA. TRBV21-1 is recorded as a pseudogene. The CDR3 runs to 18 residues. The CDR3 DNA reads TGTGCCAGCAGCAAATTGTGGGGCGGGGGTCTTACCTACAATGAGCAGTTCTTC. Translation gives CASSKLWGGGLTYNEQFF.

The V and J genes are TRBV7-9 and TRBJ2-1; D may be TRBD1 or TRBD2 (5 bases each). This CDR3 comprises 13 residues. The germline V gene has CDR1 SEHNR and CDR2 FQNEAQ (reference sequence). V was clipped by 5 bases and J by 6 bases, with 11 bases between them. CDR3 bases: TGTGCCAGCAGCGGGGACGGGCGCAATGAGCAGTTCTTC. It specifies CASSGDGRNEQFF.

J is TRBJ2-7 and V is TRBV6-1; the D gene is possibly TRBD1 (5 bases). The CDR3 runs to 15 residues. The germline CDR1 and CDR2 sequences are MNHNS and SASEGT. The germline V and J ends were trimmed by 2 bases and 1 base, with 12 bases remaining between them. The CDR3 spells CASSETTGISYEQYF. The CDR3 DNA reads as TGTGCCAGCAGTGAAACTACAGGAATTTCCTACGAGCAGTACTTC.

The chain has TRBV2 and TRBJ2-7; 9 nucleotides line up with TRBD1. CDR1 is SNHLY, CDR2 FYNNEI, per germline. The CDR3 consists of 13 residues. The J segment lost 5 bases and the V segment lost 9 bases, leaving 8 bases of the junction unmatched. CDR3 sequence: CASRTGAPNEQYF. CDR3 nucleotides: TGTGCCAGTAGGACAGGGGCCCCTAACGAGCAGTACTTC. Full variable domain (outside the CDR3, taken from reference TRBV2 and TRBJ2-7): EPEVTQTPSHQVTQMGQEVILRCVPISNHLYFYWYRQILGQKVEFLVSFYNNEISEKSEIFDDQFSVERPDGSNFTLKIRSTKLEDSAMYFCASRTGAPNEQYFGPGTRLTVT.

This clone was seen just once. DNA of the CDR3: TGTGCCAGCAGGATTTACAATGAGCAGTTCTTC. Encoded protein: CASRIYNEQFF. The J gene is TRBJ2-1, the V gene TRBV6-1; D is undetermined. The CDR3 has 11 amino acids. Between the trimmed V and J ends, which lost 6 bases and 4 bases, there was a span of 4 bases. The germline gives CDR1 MNHNS, CDR2 SASEGT.

The chain combines TRBV20-1 with TRBJ1-1; D ambiguous. Trimming removed 1 base at V and 8 bases at J, with 8 bases between. The germline CDR1 and CDR2 sequences are DFQATT and SNEGSKA (reference sequence). This CDR3 spans 11 amino acids. The chain's CDR3 is CSARAGIEAFF. The CDR3 DNA sequence: TGCAGTGCTAGAGCGGGAATAGAAGCTTTCTTT.

The chain employs TRBV27 and TRBJ2-5, with 9 bases that match TRBD1. Germline CDR1 reads MNHEY; CDR2 reads SMNVEV (reference sequence). This CDR3 has 14 amino acids. J was trimmed by 3 bases and V by 7 bases; bases with no gene match: 6. Here the CDR3 reads CASTTTGGEETQYF. CDR3 DNA: TGTGCCAGCACCACGACAGGGGGGGAAGAGACCCAGTACTTC.

This clone turned up a few times. The J gene is TRBJ2-6, the V gene TRBV28; possibly TRBD1 for D (6 bases). The germline CDR1 and CDR2 sequences are MDHEN and SYDVKM. Trimming removed 6 bases from V and 8 bases from J, with 20 bases in between. The CDR3 totals 16 residues. For the CDR3, the DNA is TGTGCCAGCAGCACCCCCGGGACACTGGGGCCCAACGTCCTGACTTTC. Protein product: CASSTPGTLGPNVLTF.

DNA for the CDR3: TGTGCCAGTGGGGGGGCGGGAGCCTACAATGAGCAGTTCTTC. It encodes CASGGAGAYNEQFF. The genes are TRBV19 and TRBJ2-1; possible D gene TRBD2, 7 bases. Germline V gene lookup returns CDR1 LNHDA and CDR2 SQIVND (reference sequence). V gave up 8 bases and J gave up 2 bases, with 13 bases separating them. The CDR3 is 14 amino acids.

This rearrangement joins TRBV7-2 to TRBJ2-7; D is perhaps TRBD2 (6 bases). Germline V lookup: CDR1 SGHTA, CDR2 FQGNSA. The CDR3 loop spans 14 amino acids. V was pared by 2 bases and J by 0 bases, with 8 bases between. The CDR3 DNA follows: TGTGCCAGCAGCTTACTAGCGACCTCCTACGAGCAGTACTTC. As protein: CASSLLATSYEQYF.

Details on this clone: The identical CDR3 is also encoded by other nucleotide sequences in the sample. The chain has TRBV7-9 and TRBJ2-5; D unresolved. In germline, CDR1 is SEHNR, CDR2 FQNEAQ (reference sequence). V was shortened by 2 bases and J by 2 bases, with 6 bases between the two germline ends. The CDR3 is made up of 13 amino acids. The CDR3 bases are TGTGCCAGCAGCTTACCCCTACAAGAGACCCAGTACTTC. As protein: CASSLPLQETQYF.